This T cell receptor (beta chain) was documented in a study of CD8+ T cells in alopecia areata. Extracted RNA was reverse transcribed, and the resulting cDNA served as sequencing template. TCRdb's table, derived via immunoSEQ multiplex PCR, lists solely in-frame clones and lacks some. The sample includes roughly 30,000 clones, around 62% of them seen just once. The CDR3 spans 11 residues. V dropped 8 bases and J dropped 6 bases, with 11 bases sitting between them. Germline-derived CDR1 and CDR2 are MNHEY and SMNVEV (reference sequence). Both peripheral blood and punch biopsies of lesional scalp skin were obtained from patients who had alopecia areata. As to this clone: The target antigen is unknown.

The study, taken as a whole, reports: Across lesional scalp, and particularly alopecia totalis/universalis, clonality surpassed that of normal scalp.

The receptor was isolated from a human donor with alopecia areata. The chain uses TRBV27 and TRBJ2-7, with D unresolved. The source material was NKG2D-high CD8+ T cells sorted from blood. In nucleotides, the CDR3 is TGTGCCAGCGGGGAATGGGGCGAGCAGTACTTC. It is translated as CASGEWGEQYF.